A selection of T cell receptor beta chains follows, all from one sample in a study of regulatory T cells in long-lasting Graves disease. Via MiXCR, TCRdb re-called the multiplex PCR reads, giving one row per CDR3 protein. This table has roughly 420,000 distinct CDR3 sequences, less than 20% appearing once. The data were also submitted as part of a second study, on T cells in Graves' hyperthyroidism and ophthalmopathy.

The material sequenced was peripheral blood mononuclear cells (PBMCs), taken at new diagnosis, from a patient treated with antithyroid drugs. These receptors originate from a woman aged 18 to 35 with Graves disease. The CDR3 runs from the conserved cysteine through the conserved F or W. The D gene is left open where the match is weak. A row's size may be missing; if present it is once, few, many or a size class.

d_gene | j_gene | v_gene | abundance | CDR3aa | CDR3nt
. | TRBJ2-6 | TRBV7-9 | . | CASPIEFSGANVLTF | TGTGCCAGCCCTATAGAATTCTCTGGGGCCAACGTCCTGACTTTC
TRBD2 | TRBJ2-7 | TRBV11-2 | few | CASSPGLAGNRYEQYF | TGTGCCAGCAGCCCGGGGCTAGCGGGAAACCGCTACGAGCAGTACTTC
. | TRBJ2-1 | TRBV7-2 | many | CASSLEVWNNEQFF | TGTGCCAGCAGCTTAGAGGTCTGGAACAATGAGCAGTTCTTC
. | TRBJ2-5 | TRBV7-9 | many | CASSFQQGGISETQYF | TGTGCCAGCAGCTTCCAGCAGGGGGGAATTTCGGAGACCCAGTACTTC
TRBD1 | TRBJ1-5 | TRBV28 | . | CASSDRAHQPQHF | TGTGCCAGCAGTGACAGGGCGCATCAGCCCCAGCATTTT
TRBD1 | TRBJ1-2 | TRBV7-3 | many | CASSPSPGQAVGGYTF | TGTGCCAGCAGTCCCTCACCGGGACAGGCGGTAGGGGGCTACACCTTC
. | TRBJ2-3 | TRBV6-1 | . | CASGEVITDTQYF | TGTGCCAGCGGTGAAGTGATCACAGATACGCAGTATTTT
TRBD2 | TRBJ2-1 | TRBV30 | many | CASTGKAGGEQFF | TGTGCCTCCACGGGGAAAGCGGGAGGGGAGCAGTTCTTC
TRBD1 | TRBJ2-7 | TRBV7-9 | many | CASSYHTGVAEQYF | TGTGCCAGCAGCTACCATACAGGGGTAGCCGAGCAGTACTTC
TRBD2 | TRBJ2-7 | TRBV12-5 | few | CASGLTPGLAYEQYF | TGTGCTAGTGGTTTGACTCCCGGACTAGCCTACGAGCAGTACTTC
TRBD2 | TRBJ2-7 | TRBV7-2 | many | CASSRGSGSPYEQYF | TGTGCCAGCAGCAGAGGTAGCGGGTCCCCCTACGAGCAGTACTTC
TRBD1 | TRBJ1-4 | TRBV6-2/TRBV6-3 | . | CASSYGWTGLEKLFF | TGTGCCAGCAGTTACGGTTGGACAGGGCTTGAAAAACTGTTTTTT
. | TRBJ1-5 | TRBV6-1 | many | CATQGYSNQPQHF | TGTGCCACCCAAGGTTATAGCAATCAGCCCCAGCATTTT
. | TRBJ2-7 | TRBV29-1 | . | CSARDGSRVFAYEQYF | TGCAGTGCTAGAGATGGGTCCAGGGTCTTTGCCTACGAGCAGTACTTC
TRBD1 | TRBJ1-5 | TRBV13 | . | CASSQTGTGSGQPQHF | TGTGCCAGCAGTCAAACCGGGACAGGGTCAGGGCAGCCCCAGCATTTT
. | TRBJ1-1 | TRBV7-8 | many | CASSFTPRMNTEAFF | TGTGCCAGCAGTTTTACTCCAAGAATGAACACTGAAGCTTTCTTT
. | TRBJ2-5 | TRBV10-3 | . | CAIGEEETQYF | TGTGCCATCGGGGAAGAAGAGACCCAGTACTTC
TRBD2 | TRBJ2-5 | TRBV28 | . | CASSEDWTGAGVETQYF | TGTGCCAGCAGCGAGGATTGGACGGGAGCGGGAGTTGAGACCCAGTACTTC
. | TRBJ1-2 | TRBV6-1 | many | CASRQTGTAAFYTF | TGTGCCAGCCGACAAACGGGGACGGCTGCATTCTACACCTTC
. | TRBJ1-6 | TRBV6-2/TRBV6-3 | . | CASVTWGGNSPLHF | TGTGCCAGCGTTACATGGGGAGGGAATTCACCCCTCCACTTT
. | TRBJ1-1 | TRBV6-2/TRBV6-3 | many | CASSEFPDVDSTGAFF | TGTGCCAGCAGTGAATTCCCCGACGTGGATTCAACTGGAGCTTTCTTT
. | TRBJ2-2 | TRBV2 | many | CASKLVAPNTGELFF | TGTGCCAGCAAGCTCGTTGCTCCGAACACCGGGGAGCTGTTTTTT
. | TRBJ2-3 | TRBV28 | many | CASSLWGRRVTDTQYF | TGTGCCAGCAGTTTATGGGGGAGGAGGGTCACAGATACGCAGTATTTT
. | TRBJ1-2 | TRBV7-9 | . | CASSPAVRYGYTF | TGTGCCAGCAGCCCCGCCGTGCGATATGGCTACACCTTC
. | TRBJ2-1 | TRBV19 | . | CASDGPYNEQFF | TGTGCCAGTGACGGGCCGTACAATGAGCAGTTCTTC
. | TRBJ1-2 | TRBV18 | few | CASSPGVRGAGYTF | TGTGCCAGCTCACCAGGCGTCAGGGGAGCGGGCTACACCTTC
. | TRBJ2-5 | TRBV28 | . | CASSLRTGRWETQYF | TGTGCCAGCAGCCTACGCACAGGGCGGTGGGAGACCCAGTACTTC
TRBD2 | TRBJ2-7 | TRBV10-3 | . | CAISELAENYEQYF | TGTGCCATCAGTGAACTAGCGGAGAACTACGAGCAGTACTTC
TRBD1 | TRBJ1-2 | TRBV3-1 | . | CASSQKNRGGSYTF | TGTGCCAGCAGCCAAAAAAACAGGGGAGGCAGCTACACCTTC
. | TRBJ2-2 | TRBV6-2/TRBV6-3 | many | CASSYVPPRGITGELFF | TGTGCCAGCAGTTACGTCCCCCCGCGCGGGATCACCGGGGAGCTGTTTTTT
. | TRBJ2-1 | TRBV20-1 | few | CSASKGSSYNEQFF | TGCAGTGCTAGTAAGGGGAGCTCCTACAATGAGCAGTTCTTC
TRBD2 | TRBJ2-1 | TRBV7-6 | many | CASSSRTSGGHNEQFF | TGTGCCAGCAGCTCTAGGACTAGCGGGGGGCACAATGAGCAGTTCTTC
TRBD2 | TRBJ2-1 | TRBV10-3 | few | CAISGGTIEQFF | TGTGCCATCAGCGGAGGGACTATTGAGCAGTTCTTC
. | TRBJ1-4 | TRBV18 | few | CASSQDTGQTLTNEKLFF | TGTGCCAGCTCACAAGATACAGGACAGACTCTAACTAATGAAAAACTGTTTTTT
TRBD1 | TRBJ1-5 | TRBV27 | . | CASSPTGQGNQPQHF | TGTGCCAGCAGTCCTACGGGACAGGGCAATCAGCCCCAGCATTTT
TRBD2 | TRBJ2-3 | TRBV6-2/TRBV6-3 | many | CASSYTPWTRTDTQYF | TGTGCCAGCAGTTATACTCCCTGGACTAGAACAGATACGCAGTATTTT
TRBD2 | TRBJ2-5 | TRBV9 | . | CASSVRPTSGISGRVETQYF | TGTGCCAGCAGCGTAAGGCCCACTAGCGGGATTAGCGGAAGGGTAGAGACCCAGTACTTC
TRBD2 | TRBJ2-1 | TRBV4-2 | . | CASSQTSGDYNEQFF | TGTGCCAGCAGCCAAACTAGCGGCGACTACAATGAGCAGTTCTTC
TRBD1 | TRBJ1-4 | TRBV4-1 | . | CASSQGTGRSATNEKLFF | TGCGCCAGCAGCCAAGGGACAGGGCGGTCGGCAACTAATGAAAAACTGTTTTTT
. | TRBJ1-1 | TRBV14 | . | CASSPRPSTEAFF | TGTGCCAGCAGCCCACGCCCGAGCACTGAAGCTTTCTTT
. | TRBJ2-7 | TRBV6-2/TRBV6-3 | . | CASSYTSAEAGYEQYF | TGTGCCAGCAGTTACACGTCGGCGGAGGCCGGTTACGAGCAGTACTTC
TRBD1 | TRBJ1-5 | TRBV29-1 | many | CSVSRDREGGTQHF | TGCAGCGTTTCGAGGGACAGGGAAGGGGGAACCCAGCATTTT
. | TRBJ2-1 | TRBV6-1 | few | CASTEHPYNEQFF | TGTGCCAGCACGGAGCATCCCTACAATGAGCAGTTCTTC
. | TRBJ1-4 | TRBV7-7 | . | CASSPGGEKLFF | TGTGCTAGCAGCCCCGGCGGGGAAAAACTGTTTTTT
. | TRBJ2-1 | TRBV6-2/TRBV6-3 | many | CASSSGAEQFF | TGTGCCAGCAGTTCGGGCGCGGAGCAGTTCTTC
TRBD1 | TRBJ2-2 | TRBV4-2 | few | CASSQYTGDNTGELFF | TGTGCCAGCAGCCAATACACAGGGGATAACACCGGGGAGCTGTTTTTT
TRBD2 | TRBJ2-1 | TRBV19 | . | CASSTRTSGAYNEQFF | TGTGCCAGTAGTACCCGGACTAGCGGGGCTTACAATGAGCAGTTCTTC
. | TRBJ2-7 | TRBV28 | many | CASSYRLWPYEQYF | TGTGCCAGCAGTTACAGGTTATGGCCCTACGAGCAGTACTTC